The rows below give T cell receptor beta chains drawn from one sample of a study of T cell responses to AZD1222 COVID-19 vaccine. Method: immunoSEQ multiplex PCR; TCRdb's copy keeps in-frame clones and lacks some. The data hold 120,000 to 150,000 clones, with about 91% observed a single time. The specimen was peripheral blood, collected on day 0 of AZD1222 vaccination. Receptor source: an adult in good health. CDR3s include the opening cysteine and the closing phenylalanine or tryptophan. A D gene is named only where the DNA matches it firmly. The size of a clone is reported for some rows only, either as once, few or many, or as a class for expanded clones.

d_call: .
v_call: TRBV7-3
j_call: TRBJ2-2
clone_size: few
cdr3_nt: TGTGCCAGCAGCTTAGAGTCAACGAACACCGGGGAGCTGTTTTTT
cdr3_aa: CASSLESTNTGELFF

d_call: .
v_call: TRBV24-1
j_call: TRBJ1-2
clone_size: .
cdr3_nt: TGTGCCACCAGTGGCGGCCCGGGGCTAGCTGACTATGGCTACACCTTC
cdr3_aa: CATSGGPGLADYGYTF

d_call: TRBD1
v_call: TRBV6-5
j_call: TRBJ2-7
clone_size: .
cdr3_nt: TGTGCCAGCAGGGTCGGCAGGGGGCAGTACGAGCAGTACTTC
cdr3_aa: CASRVGRGQYEQYF

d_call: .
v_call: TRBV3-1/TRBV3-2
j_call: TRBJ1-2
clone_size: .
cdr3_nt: TGTGCCAGCAGCCAAGAGGCCAGTAACTATGGCTACACCTTC
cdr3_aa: CASSQEASNYGYTF

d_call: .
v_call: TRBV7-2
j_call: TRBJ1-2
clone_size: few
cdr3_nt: TGTGCCAGCAGTGCACGGTGGTCGGGAGGCTACACCTTC
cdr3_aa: CASSARWSGGYTF

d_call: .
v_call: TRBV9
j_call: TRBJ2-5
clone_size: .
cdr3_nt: TGTGCCAGCAGCCCCCGGTGGGGGGGCGGACCCAATGAGACCCAGTACTTC
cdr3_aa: CASSPRWGGGPNETQYF

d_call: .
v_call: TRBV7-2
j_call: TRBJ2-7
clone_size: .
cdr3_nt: TGTGCCAGCAGCTTAGATGGGAACCAATTCGAGCAGTACTTC
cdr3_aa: CASSLDGNQFEQYF

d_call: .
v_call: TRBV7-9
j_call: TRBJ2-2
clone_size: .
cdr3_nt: TGTGCCAGCAGCTTAGCTACGAGTTCCGGGGAGCTGTTTTTT
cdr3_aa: CASSLATSSGELFF

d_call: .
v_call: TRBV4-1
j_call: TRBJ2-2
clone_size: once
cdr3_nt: TGCGCCAGCAGCCTCCACGGGGAGCTGTTTTTT
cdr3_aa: CASSLHGELFF

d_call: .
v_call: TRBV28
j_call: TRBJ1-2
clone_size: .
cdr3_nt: TGTGCCAGCAGTTTAGCAGGGCGAGACTACACCTTC
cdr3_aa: CASSLAGRDYTF

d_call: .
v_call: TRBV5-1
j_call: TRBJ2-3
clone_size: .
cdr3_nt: TGCGCCAGCAGCTTGGGCAGGGCGAATACAGATACGCAGTATTTT
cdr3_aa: CASSLGRANTDTQYF

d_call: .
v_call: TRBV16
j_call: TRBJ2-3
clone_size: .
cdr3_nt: TGTGCCAGCAGCGCTCTTGGGGGCACAGATACGCAGTATTTT
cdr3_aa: CASSALGGTDTQYF

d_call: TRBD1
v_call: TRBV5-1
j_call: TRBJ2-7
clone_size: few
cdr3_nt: TGCGCCAGCAGCTTGGAGACAGGGTACAACGAGCAGTACTTC
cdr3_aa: CASSLETGYNEQYF

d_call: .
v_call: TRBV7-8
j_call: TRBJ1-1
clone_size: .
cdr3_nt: TGTGCCAGCAGCTTGCGAGATGGCCGTGAAGCTTTCTTT
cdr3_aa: CASSLRDGREAFF

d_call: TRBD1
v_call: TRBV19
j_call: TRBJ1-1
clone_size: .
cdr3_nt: TGTGCCAGTAGTACACAGGGGGCGGGCACTGAAGCTTTCTTT
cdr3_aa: CASSTQGAGTEAFF

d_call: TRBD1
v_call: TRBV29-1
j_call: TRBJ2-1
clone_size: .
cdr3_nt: TGCAGCGTTGGGGGGACAGCCTACAATGAGCAGTTCTTC
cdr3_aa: CSVGGTAYNEQFF

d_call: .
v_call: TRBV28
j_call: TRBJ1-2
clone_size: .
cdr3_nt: TGTGCCAGCAGGTCCTCAACCAACTATGGCTACACCTTC
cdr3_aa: CASRSSTNYGYTF

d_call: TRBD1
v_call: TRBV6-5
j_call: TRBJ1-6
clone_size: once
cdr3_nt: TGTGCCAGCAGTTACGGGACAGGGGAAAATTCACCCCTCCACTTT
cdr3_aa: CASSYGTGENSPLHF

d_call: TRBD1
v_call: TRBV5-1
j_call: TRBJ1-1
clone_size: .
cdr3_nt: TGCGCCAGCGGGGGGACAGACTTGAACACTGAAGCTTTCTTT
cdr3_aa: CASGGTDLNTEAFF

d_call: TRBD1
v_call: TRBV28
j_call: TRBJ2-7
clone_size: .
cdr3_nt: TGTGCCAGCAGTTCGGCGGGGACAGGGGTGGGGGAGCAGTACTTC
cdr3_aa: CASSSAGTGVGEQYF

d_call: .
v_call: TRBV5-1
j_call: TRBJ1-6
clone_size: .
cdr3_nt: TGCGCCAGCAGCTTACAGGGACGGAATGAACCCCTCCACTTT
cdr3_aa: CASSLQGRNEPLHF

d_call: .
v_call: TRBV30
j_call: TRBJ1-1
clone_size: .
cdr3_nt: TGTGCCCCCGGGGGGCTAAAGAACACTGAAGCTTTCTTT
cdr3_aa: CAPGGLKNTEAFF

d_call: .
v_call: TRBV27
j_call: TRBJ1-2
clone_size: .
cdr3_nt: TGTGCCAGCAGTCGAGCCCGAGAGAACTATGGCTACACCTTC
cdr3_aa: CASSRARENYGYTF

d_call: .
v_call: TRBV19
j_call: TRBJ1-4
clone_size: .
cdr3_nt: TGTGCCAGTAGTATGGCAACACCCCGTGAAAAACTGTTTTTT
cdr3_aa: CASSMATPREKLFF

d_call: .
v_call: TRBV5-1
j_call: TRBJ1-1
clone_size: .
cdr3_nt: TGCGCCAGCAGCTTGGTTGGGCAGGTTGAAGCTTTCTTT
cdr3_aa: CASSLVGQVEAFF

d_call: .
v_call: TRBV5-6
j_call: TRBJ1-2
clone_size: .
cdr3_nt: TGTGCCAGCAGCCGCAAGGAGACCTATGGCTACACCTTC
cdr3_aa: CASSRKETYGYTF

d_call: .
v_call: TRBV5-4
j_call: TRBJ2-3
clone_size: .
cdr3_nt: TGTGCCAGCAGCTTGGCCGCCGGGGTCACAGATACGCAGTATTTT
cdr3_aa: CASSLAAGVTDTQYF

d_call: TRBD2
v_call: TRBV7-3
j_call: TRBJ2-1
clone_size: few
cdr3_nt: TGTGCCAGCAGCTTACAGCCTAGCGGGGTCAATGAGCAGTTCTTC
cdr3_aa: CASSLQPSGVNEQFF

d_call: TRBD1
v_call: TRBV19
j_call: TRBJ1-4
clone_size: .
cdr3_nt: TGTGCCAGTAGTAAAGGAAGGAACAGGGGGGTTGAAAAACTGTTTTTT
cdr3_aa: CASSKGRNRGVEKLFF

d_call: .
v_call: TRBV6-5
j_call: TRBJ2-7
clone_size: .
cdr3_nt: TGTGCCAGCAGTTACCAGGGTTCCGCCTACGAGCAGTACTTC
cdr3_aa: CASSYQGSAYEQYF

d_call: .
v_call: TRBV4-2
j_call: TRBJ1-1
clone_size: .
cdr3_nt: TGTGCCAGCAGCCAAGTGGGGCCCAGTGAAGCTTTCTTT
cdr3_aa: CASSQVGPSEAFF

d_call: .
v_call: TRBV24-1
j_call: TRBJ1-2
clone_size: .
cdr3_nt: TGTGCCACCAGTAAGGGTCAGATGAGTTATGGCTACACCTTC
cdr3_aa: CATSKGQMSYGYTF

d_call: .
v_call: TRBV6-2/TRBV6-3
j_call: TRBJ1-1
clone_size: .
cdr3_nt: TGTGCCAGCAGCGCCCAGGGGATGGGCACTGAAGCTTTCTTT
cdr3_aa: CASSAQGMGTEAFF

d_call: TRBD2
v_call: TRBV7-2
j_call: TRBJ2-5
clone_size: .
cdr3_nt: TGTGCCAGCAGCTTAGAAAGCGGGGAAAAGTACTTC
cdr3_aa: CASSLESGEKYF

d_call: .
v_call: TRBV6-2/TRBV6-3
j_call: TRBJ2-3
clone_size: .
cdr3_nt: TGTGCCAGCAGTTACTCGGGCCCAGATACGCAGTATTTT
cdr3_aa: CASSYSGPDTQYF

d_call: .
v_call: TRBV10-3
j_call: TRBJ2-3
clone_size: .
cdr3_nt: TGTGCCATCAGTGAGTCGGCCCGCACAGATACGCAGTATTTT
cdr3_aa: CAISESARTDTQYF